This TCR beta chain was recorded in a study of shared clonotypes between healthy human individuals (TCRdb year 2020). Context from the whole study: A few men and two women, aged 18 to 49 years, made up the cohort. For each donor, CD4 naive and CD4 memory were each run on three plates, CD8 naive on two plates, and CD8 memory on one plate. Blood TCR repertoires of about 5 healthy adults were deeply sequenced to estimate repertoire size and the extent of clonotype sharing between individuals. To increase sequencing depth and limit assay-specific biases, different laboratories used diverse techniques to prepare libraries and sequence TCR repertoires. Between about 0.9 and 10 billion PBMCs per donor were obtained by leukapheresis. What the research found in general, with its limitations: Sharing across a few donors was observed for about 5% of naive CD4, under 4% of naive CD8, 2% to 2.5% of memory CD4, and about 0.4% of memory CD8 clonotypes. Even with the large sequencing depth, rarefaction of the sorted-subset datasets indicated that sequencing was incomplete. Based on pairwise subsampling, the degree of clonotype sharing among donors was expected to be affected by sequencing depth. Compared with non-shared clonotypes, the clonotypes found in all four sorted-subset donors had higher generation probabilities. The small number of donors limited the genetic and exposure-history diversity represented. Naive subsets generally had larger estimated clonotype richness than memory subsets. Only blood was sampled, and tissue TCR repertoires likely differ from those in blood.

V is cut back by 4 bases and J by 6 bases, with 21 bases in the junction unmatched. CDR1 and CDR2, looked up from the germline V gene, are MNHNS and SASEGT. The CDR3 holds 19 amino acids from the cysteine to the phenylalanine. The kept DNA is CDR3 alone, 57 bases in frame from the first base. On this clone itself: Its antigen remains unidentified. Base qualities are not at hand, and no much larger clone is one base apart.

Using the deep immunoSEQ assay, multiplex PCR amplified TCR CDR3 regions from genomic DNA. Extracted genomic DNA from each cell subset was distributed evenly across all wells of several immunoSEQ 96-well plates, and each plate was treated as a replicate. For sorted subsets, around 200 ng genomic DNA, equal to some 28,000 T cell genomes, was loaded into each replicate PCR. Purified libraries were measured with a Qubit 3.0 fluorometer, size-checked on a Bioanalyzer 2100, and measured again with the KAPA Library Quantification kit. Every immunoSEQ 96-well plate was sequenced on a separate single-read 150-cycle Illumina NextSeq 550 flow cell. In the source study's methods: Because the immunoSEQ output included only junctional sequences and no quality scores, the filtering could not be the same as the filtering used for full-length reads. To assign V/J genes and CDR3, sequences were annotated against IMGT germline references using PyIR, a Python wrapper for IgBLAST v1.9. Reads with weak V/J assignments (E-value above 1e-6), missing CDR3, stop codons, out-of-frame junctions, or ambiguous translated residues were removed. V3J clonotypes were defined by identical inferred V gene, J gene, and CDR3 amino acid sequence. Percentage overlap between repertoires was calculated by dividing the number of shared unique clonotypes by the size of the smaller repertoire. RTK rarefaction, the Chao1 estimator, and Recon v2.1 estimates of unobserved clonotypes were used to assess repertoire richness. Generation probabilities were computed with OLGA for all TCRbeta clonotypes obtained by the gDNA method from a few donors. TCRdb holds this immuneACCESS table with in-frame rearrangements only. Some clones are missing; in checked studies, unresolved V genes explain under half, and the rest has no known cause. Clone size and the V and J calls come from that table; the DNA yielded D and trimming. Present in this sample are some 2 million clones, over 85% of which were seen just once. 0.9% to 1.5% of the sample is taken by the ten largest.

CD8 naive samples were obtained by positive selection for CCR7 among CD45RO-negative cells, yielding a CD45RA+CCR7+ population from which TemRA cells were excluded. The donors were healthy, HIV-negative adults who had no recently reported acute infections or vaccinations. Every donor was a Caucasian adult living in Nashville, Tennessee, USA. After blood collection by leukapheresis, PBMCs were isolated using Ficoll-Histopaque density gradient centrifugation and then cryopreserved in the vapor phase of liquid nitrogen. Purity and quantity of every magnetically sorted T cell population were checked by analytical flow cytometry. Each sorted fraction had its genomic DNA isolated and then quantified by UV absorbance on a Nanodrop 2000c.

The rearrangement combines TRBV6-1 with TRBJ2-1; 7 central nucleotides agree with TRBD2. The sample comprised naive CD8+ T cells sorted from blood. This specimen's cell subset or site label, interpreted: CD45RA+CCR7+. The clonotype comes from a man younger than 35 in good health. The CDR3 here reads CASSGAGTSVISPTNEQFF. The base sequence is TGTGCCAGCAGTGGAGCGGGAACTAGCGTAATTTCCCCTACCAATGAGCAGTTCTTC.